A single sample is the source of the 13 T cell receptor beta chains below, sequenced in a study of T cell repertoires in cytomegalovirus infection. One entry per CDR3 protein results from TCRdb running MiXCR on the reads. The sample lists under 70,000 distinct CDR3 sequences; 33% were seen once. These receptors have no known antigen. The sample was PBMCs, sequenced either directly or after in vitro stimulation (not recorded which). The receptors derive from a human donor in good health (CMV status not recorded). Some clones in this sample may be carry-over from other donors' samples.

The count of this clonotype is one. The chain has TRBV2 and TRBJ2-4, with a possible D match to TRBD1 (7 bases). The CDR3 has 17 amino acids. Looked up from germline, CDR1 is SNHLY and CDR2 is FYNNEI. V lost 2 bases to trimming and J lost 3 bases, with 17 bases between them. CDR3: CASSEFPGGFGKNIQYF. The DNA for the CDR3 is TGTGCCAGCAGTGAATTCCCAGGGGGGTTTGGCAAAAACATTCAGTACTTC.

The gene calls are TRBV6-2 or TRBV6-3 and TRBJ2-3; D gene unclear. The CDR3 covers 12 residues. CDR1 and CDR2 from the germline V gene are MNHEY and SVGEGT. The ends were cut back, 2 bases at V and 6 bases at J, with 6 bases in the middle. DNA for the CDR3: TGTGCCAGCAGTTACCCCTTGGATACGCAGTATTTT. Its protein is CASSYPLDTQYF.

The sample holds a few counts of this clonotype. V is TRBV4-1 and J is TRBJ1-2; tentative D call: TRBD1 (5 bases). Germline values: CDR1 MGHRA, CDR2 YSYEKL. V shed 4 bases and J shed 7 bases, with 19 bases lying between them. This CDR3 is 15 amino acids long. The CDR3: CASSRLGQGAPGYTF. For the CDR3, the DNA is TGCGCCAGCAGCCGACTGGGCCAGGGCGCTCCTGGCTACACCTTC.

The chain recombines TRBV5-1 with TRBJ1-6; D gene uncertain. Trimming pared 0 bases from V and 6 bases from J, leaving 10 bases between. Looked up from germline, CDR1 is SGHRS and CDR2 is YFSETQ. There are 15 residues in the CDR3. The CDR3 sequence is CASSLDGSRNSPLHF. DNA for the CDR3: TGCGCCAGCAGCTTGGATGGGTCCCGTAATTCACCCCTCCACTTT.

This clonotype was observed at least ten times. The chain carries TRBV7-2 and TRBJ2-5; D is perhaps TRBD1 (5 bases). V lost 6 bases and J lost 1, with 12 bases in between. Germline V gives CDR1 SGHTA, CDR2 FQGNSA. This CDR3 spans 14 amino acids. CDR3 nucleotides: TGTGCCAGCAGGAACAGGCCCTTCCAAGAGACCCAGTACTTC. Its translation is CASRNRPFQETQYF.

The V call is TRBV5-6, the J call TRBJ2-1; D may be TRBD2 (7 bases). V lost 5 bases and J lost 6, with 18 bases in between. In germline, CDR1 is SGHDT, CDR2 YYEEEE. The CDR3 totals 15 residues. As DNA, the CDR3 is TGTGCCAGCAGACCGACTAGGGGGGGGTTCAATGAGCAGTTCTTC. The encoded protein is CASRPTRGGFNEQFF.

The chain has TRBV25-1 and TRBJ1-6; a possible D gene is TRBD1 (6 bases). Germline CDR1 MGHDK, CDR2 SYGVNS. The CDR3 totals 13 residues. Trimming removed 8 bases from V and 10 bases from J, with 15 bases in between. In DNA form, the CDR3 reads TGTGCCAGCCACGGTTACAGGGAATCACCCCTCCACTTT. As protein: CASHGYRESPLHF.

The J gene is TRBJ2-2, the V gene TRBV2, with D perhaps TRBD1 (6 bases). The ends were cut back, 6 bases at V and 11 bases at J, with 16 bases in the middle. The length of the CDR3 is 13 residues. Germline CDR1 and CDR2: SNHLY and FYNNEI. The CDR3 coding sequence is TGTGCCAGCAGGTTAACCGGGACAACTGAGCTGTTTTTT. Amino acid sequence: CASRLTGTTELFF.

This clonotype occurred many times. The V gene is TRBV12-3 or TRBV12-4, the J gene TRBJ1-5; D ambiguous. This CDR3 spans 14 amino acids. Trimming pared 3 bases from V and 6 bases from J, leaving 12 bases between. The CDR3 DNA reads as TGTGCCAGCAGTTTCGTGGGGTCGGGTCAGCCCCAGCATTTT. This encodes CASSFVGSGQPQHF.

The chain uses TRBV5-6 and TRBJ2-1; 9 nucleotides agree with TRBD2. Trimming took 1 base from V and 7 from J; bases not matched to a gene: 9. This CDR3 has 16 amino acids. Germline V gives CDR1 SGHDT, CDR2 YYEEEE. The CDR3 sequence is CASSLLERGELNEQFF. CDR3 DNA: TGTGCCAGCAGCTTGTTAGAGCGGGGGGAATTGAATGAGCAGTTCTTC.

This clonotype came up a few times. CDR3 loop: CSAGGPSVRKTQYF. CDR3 nucleotide sequence: TGCAGTGCTGGTGGGCCTAGCGTTAGAAAGACCCAGTACTTC. J is TRBJ2-5 and V is TRBV20-1, with D possibly matching TRBD2 (6 bases). The CDR3 totals 14 residues. Per the germline V gene, CDR1 is DFQATT and CDR2 is SNEGSKA (reference sequence). Trimming shortened V by 5 bases and J by 6 bases, and 19 bases separated the two germline ends.

The chain recombines TRBV7-9 with TRBJ2-1; the D gene is possibly TRBD2 (5 bases). CDR3 length: 14 amino acids. Looked up from germline, CDR1 is SEHNR and CDR2 is FQNEAQ (reference sequence). The V end lost 5 bases, the J end lost 6 bases, and 14 bases lay between the germline ends. CDR3 protein: CASSPDAGGNEQFF. The DNA for the CDR3 is TGTGCCAGCAGCCCAGACGCAGGAGGCAATGAGCAGTTCTTC.

This clonotype was detected a few times. V and J are TRBV5-6 and TRBJ2-1; D tentatively reads TRBD1 or TRBD2 (5 bases each). The V gene's germline CDR1 is SGHDT and CDR2 YYEEEE. Trimming shortened V by 3 bases and J by 3 bases, and 19 bases separated the two germline ends. The CDR3 extends over 17 amino acids. The CDR3 nucleotides are TGTGCCAGCAGCTACGTCAACCTGGGACCGAGCTACAATGAGCAGTTCTTC. Amino acid sequence: CASSYVNLGPSYNEQFF.